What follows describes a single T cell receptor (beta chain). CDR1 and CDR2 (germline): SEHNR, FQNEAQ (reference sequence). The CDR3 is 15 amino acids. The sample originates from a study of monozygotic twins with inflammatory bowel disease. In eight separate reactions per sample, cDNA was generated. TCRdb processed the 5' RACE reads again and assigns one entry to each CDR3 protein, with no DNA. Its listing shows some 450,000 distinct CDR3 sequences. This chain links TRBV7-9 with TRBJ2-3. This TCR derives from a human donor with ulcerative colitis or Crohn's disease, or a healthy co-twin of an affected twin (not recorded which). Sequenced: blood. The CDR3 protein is CASSSQIVFVDTQYF.